A selection of T cell receptor beta chains follows, all from one sample in a study of T cell repertoires in cytomegalovirus infection. TCRdb re-called the reads through MiXCR, storing one row per CDR3 protein. The sample records about 450,000 distinct CDR3 sequences, roughly 31% being singletons. Sample: PBMCs. The source is a human donor in good health (CMV status not recorded). Some clones in this sample may be carry-over from other donors' samples. CDR3s include the opening cysteine and the closing phenylalanine or tryptophan. D genes are given only for firm matches. Size is stated for part of the rows, as once, few or many counts, or as a class when the clone is expanded.

j_gene	v_gene	abundance	len	d_gene	CDR3nt	CDR3aa
TRBJ1-2	TRBV6-2/TRBV6-3	NA	15	NA	TGTGCCGGCAGTTATTGGATACCTAACAACTATGGCTACACCTTC	CAGSYWIPNNYGYTF
TRBJ1-2	TRBV20-1	few	14	TRBD1	TGCAGTGCTAGCCCGGGACAGGCCACATATGGCTACACCTTC	CSASPGQATYGYTF
TRBJ1-1	TRBV28	few	13	NA	TGTGCCAGCAGTCCGGGACACACCACTGAAGCTTTCTTT	CASSPGHTTEAFF
TRBJ1-1	TRBV12-3/TRBV12-4	NA	13	NA	TGTGCAAGCAGACCAGGGAAGCAAGCTGAAACTGGCTTT	CASRPGKQAETGF
TRBJ2-4	TRBV2	NA	12	TRBD2	TGTGCCAGCAGTGGGCCAGCGGGAGGGCCTCGGTTC	CASSGPAGGPRF
TRBJ2-2	TRBV14	NA	16	TRBD2	TGTGCCAGCAGCCAAGAACAGCTAGCGGGGTATCGGGAGCTGTTTTTT	CASSQEQLAGYRELFF
TRBJ2-3	TRBV4-3	NA	16	NA	TGCGCCAGCAGCCAAGCTGGGGGGACCCTGACAGATACGCAGTATTTT	CASSQAGGTLTDTQYF
TRBJ1-1	TRBV6-4	few	13	NA	TGTGCCAGCAGTGTCCGGAGGGGGACTGAAGCTTTCTTT	CASSVRRGTEAFF
TRBJ1-2	TRBV12-3/TRBV12-4	many	13	TRBD1	TGTGCCAGCAGTTTGGCCGGGACAGATGGCTACACCTTC	CASSLAGTDGYTF
TRBJ1-1	TRBV7-2	many	16	NA	TGTGCCAGCAGCTTAGGAGGGGGTTTAGGGGAAACTGAAGCTTTCTTT	CASSLGGGLGETEAFF
TRBJ1-5	TRBV28	NA	14	NA	TGTGCCAGCAGTTTTTTGAGAGACAATCAGCCCCAGCATTTT	CASSFLRDNQPQHF
TRBJ2-3	TRBV24-1	NA	18	TRBD2	TGTGCCACCAGTGATTTGACTAGCGGGGGGGCCTCGCCAGATACGCAGTATTTT	CATSDLTSGGASPDTQYF
TRBJ1-6	TRBV6-6	NA	15	NA	TGTGCCAGCAATAATGGGGCAGGGGTAAATTCACCCCTCCACTTT	CASNNGAGVNSPLHF
TRBJ2-1	TRBV4-1	NA	14	NA	TGCGCCAGCAGCCCAAGACGGGGGTACAATGAGCAGTTCTTC	CASSPRRGYNEQFF
TRBJ2-3	TRBV19	few	15	TRBD2	TGTGCCAGTAGTATAAGCGGGGGGGCCAGAGATACGCAGTATTTT	CASSISGGARDTQYF
TRBJ2-3	TRBV10-2	few	16	TRBD2	TGCGCCAGCAACAGACTAGCGGGGGCCGACACAGATACGCAGTATTTT	CASNRLAGADTDTQYF
TRBJ2-1	TRBV10-2	NA	10	NA	TGCGCCAGCATGGGGAGTGAGCAGTTCTTC	CASMGSEQFF
TRBJ1-3	TRBV7-8	NA	14	NA	TGTGCCAGCAGCTTAAAAGGGGCTGTAAACACCATATATTTT	CASSLKGAVNTIYF
TRBJ1-1	TRBV12-3/TRBV12-4	NA	13	NA	TGTGACAGCAGTCTGACAGGAAACACTGAAGCTTTCTTT	CDSSLTGNTEAFF
TRBJ1-2	TRBV7-2	many	13	NA	TGTGCCAGCAGCCCCACCCCTCCCGGTGGCTACACCTTC	CASSPTPPGGYTF
TRBJ1-1	TRBV6-1	few	16	TRBD1	TGTGCCAGCAGTGAATGGGCAGGGGGAATGAACACTGAAGCTTTCTTT	CASSEWAGGMNTEAFF
TRBJ2-2	TRBV27	many	15	NA	TGTGCCAGCAGTTTTCGGGGCTCCCGCACCGGGGAGCTGTTTTTT	CASSFRGSRTGELFF
TRBJ1-1	TRBV7-6	NA	12	NA	TGTGCCAGCAGACCTGTGGGCACTGAAGCTTTCTTT	CASRPVGTEAFF
TRBJ2-3	TRBV24-1	many	16	NA	TGTGCCACCAGTGATGATGTCGGGGGCGCGCGGGTTACGCAGTATTTT	CATSDDVGGARVTQYF
TRBJ2-3	TRBV10-3	few	12	NA	TGTGCCATCAAAGGGTCCACAGATACGCAGTATTTT	CAIKGSTDTQYF
TRBJ1-1	TRBV5-1	NA	15	TRBD1	TGCGCCAGCAGCTTTGAGACAGGGGGCCTGACTGAAGCTTTCTTT	CASSFETGGLTEAFF
TRBJ1-1	TRBV4-1	NA	19	TRBD1	TGCGCCAGCAGCCAATCGCCGAGGGACAGCTCGTGGGGGAACACTGAAGCTTTCTTT	CASSQSPRDSSWGNTEAFF
TRBJ2-3	TRBV6-6	many	15	TRBD2	TGTGCCAGCAGAACTAGCGAGACACGCACAGATACGCAGTATTTT	CASRTSETRTDTQYF
TRBJ1-1	TRBV11-2	NA	16	NA	TGTGCCAGCAGCTCCCGGTTTCAATCCCCGAACACTGAAGCTTTCTTT	CASSSRFQSPNTEAFF
TRBJ1-3	TRBV7-9	NA	16	NA	TGTGCCAGCAGCTTATGGTTCCGACGCTCTGGAAACACCATATATTTT	CASSLWFRRSGNTIYF
TRBJ2-3	TRBV27	NA	15	NA	TGTGCCAGCAGTTTTCCTGGGGTCGGCACAGATACGCAGTATTTT	CASSFPGVGTDTQYF
TRBJ2-3	TRBV12-3/TRBV12-4	few	16	NA	TGTGCCAGCACCTCCGCCGGGCAGGGGCGTGGAGATACGCAGTATTTT	CASTSAGQGRGDTQYF
TRBJ1-1	TRBV11-2	few	14	NA	TGTGCCAGCAGCCCCAGTCCGGTCGACACTGAAGCTTTCTTT	CASSPSPVDTEAFF
TRBJ2-5	TRBV24-1	few	13	NA	TGTGCCACCAGTGACCGGATTGGAGAGACCCAGTACTTC	CATSDRIGETQYF
TRBJ2-5	TRBV14	few	15	NA	TGTGCCAGCAGCCAAGTCGGACAGAACCAAGAGACCCAGTACTTC	CASSQVGQNQETQYF
TRBJ2-7	TRBV7-2	many	15	NA	TGTGCCAGCAGCTTAGTAGGACATGAGACCTACGAGCAGTACTTC	CASSLVGHETYEQYF
TRBJ1-1	TRBV2	NA	13	NA	TGTGCCAGCAGTGTGGGAGGGACCGCTGAAGCTTTCTTT	CASSVGGTAEAFF
TRBJ1-5	TRBV30	NA	15	NA	TGTGCCTGGAGTGTATCCGGGGGCGGAAATCAGCCCCAGCATTTT	CAWSVSGGGNQPQHF
TRBJ2-7	TRBV11-2	few	13	NA	TGTGCCAGCAGCCCCTCGGGGGCAGTCGAGCAGTACTTC	CASSPSGAVEQYF
TRBJ2-7	TRBV7-8	NA	15	NA	TGTGCCAGCAGCTTAGAGGTCGGCTTCAACTACGAGCAGTACTTC	CASSLEVGFNYEQYF
TRBJ1-6	TRBV6-1	few	16	NA	TGTGCCAGCGGTCCCGAGACTGGGATCTATAATTCACCCCTCCACTTT	CASGPETGIYNSPLHF
TRBJ2-1	TRBV5-5	NA	16	TRBD2	TGTGCCAGCAGCCGTGGAGCGGGGGGCTCCTACAATGAGCAGTTCTTC	CASSRGAGGSYNEQFF
TRBJ2-7	TRBV12-3/TRBV12-4	NA	14	NA	TGTGCCAGCAGCTCTCGTGCGACCCTCTACGAGCAGTACTTC	CASSSRATLYEQYF
TRBJ1-1	TRBV7-6	NA	16	NA	TGTGCCAGCAGCTTAGGGGAGGGGACACGGGACACTGAAGCTTTCTTT	CASSLGEGTRDTEAFF
TRBJ2-1	TRBV12-3/TRBV12-4	NA	16	NA	TGTGCCAGCAGGTTCCTAGCGACCCACCGATACAATGAGCAGTTCTTC	CASRFLATHRYNEQFF
TRBJ1-5	TRBV12-3/TRBV12-4	NA	13	NA	TGTGCCAGCAGTGTGCACGGAAATCAGCCCCAGCATTTT	CASSVHGNQPQHF
TRBJ1-2	TRBV2	few	13	NA	TGTGCCAGCAGTCACAGCCCCAACTATGGCTACACCTTC	CASSHSPNYGYTF
TRBJ2-7	TRBV7-9	many	14	NA	TGTGCCAGCAGCCCACAGGGAAGCTCCTACGAGCAGTACTTC	CASSPQGSSYEQYF
TRBJ2-2	TRBV28	many	13	NA	TGTGCCAGCAGCTCCCAGAACACCGGGGAGCTGTTTTTT	CASSSQNTGELFF
TRBJ1-1	TRBV4-1	many	15	TRBD1	TGCGCCAGCAGCGTCCACAGGGGGCAAGCTGAGGAAGCTTTCTTT	CASSVHRGQAEEAFF
TRBJ1-1	TRBV13	once	16	TRBD1	TGTGCCAGCAGCTTTTTACAGGGGGCGCAGGCCACTGAAGCTTTCTTT	CASSFLQGAQATEAFF